These T cell receptor beta chains were read from a single sample in a study of cytomegalovirus exposure and HLA in healthy donors. The protocol was immunoSEQ multiplex PCR, while the TCRdb copy is restricted to in-frame clones and leaves out a portion. The sample records about 130,000 clones, 79% being singletons. Sequencing was performed on PBMCs. All receptors come from a man aged 40-49 years in good health and CMV-seropositive. Both conserved end residues are part of each CDR3.

CDR3aa: CASTSGTSTDTQYF; v_gene: TRBV10-2; len: 14
CDR3aa: CASSYPRGQGTYEQYF; v_gene: TRBV28; len: 16
CDR3aa: CASSDSELGSNEQFF; v_gene: TRBV6-4; len: 15
CDR3aa: CASSLNPSGTLHYEQYF; v_gene: TRBV5-4; len: 17
CDR3aa: CASSPRTEAFF; v_gene: TRBV18; len: 11
CDR3aa: CASSLGLAESYEQYF; v_gene: TRBV13; len: 15
CDR3aa: CASSFGGSSYEQYF; v_gene: TRBV5-1; len: 14
CDR3aa: CAWSVGARATNEKLFF; v_gene: TRBV30; len: 16
CDR3aa: CASSAGTGDTDTQYF; v_gene: TRBV6-1; len: 15
CDR3aa: CASSLDTDHYGYTF; v_gene: TRBV5-1; len: 14
CDR3aa: CASRPDRGNQPQHF; v_gene: TRBV5-1; len: 14
CDR3aa: CAWSLRGVGGYTF; v_gene: TRBV30; len: 13
CDR3aa: CASSGQWDQPQHF; v_gene: TRBV6-1; len: 13
CDR3aa: CASSLKPPGLGDEQFF; v_gene: TRBV5-1; len: 16
CDR3aa: CASCDPGANNEKLFF; v_gene: TRBV6-5; len: 15
CDR3aa: CASRRTGVNQPQHF; v_gene: TRBV19; len: 14
CDR3aa: CASFVVGGSEQYF; v_gene: TRBV6-1; len: 13
CDR3aa: CASTNWDTNTEAFF; v_gene: TRBV5-1; len: 14
CDR3aa: CASSRSSGTGARSQGYTF; v_gene: TRBV5-1; len: 18
CDR3aa: CASSQGLAGGRVTDTQYF; v_gene: TRBV5-1; len: 18
CDR3aa: CASSQGVYEQYF; v_gene: TRBV5-1; len: 12
CDR3aa: CASSMPGRAFF; v_gene: TRBV19; len: 11
CDR3aa: CATSRGQGVQETQYF; v_gene: TRBV15; len: 15
CDR3aa: CASSTSNYGYTF; v_gene: TRBV6-5; len: 12
CDR3aa: CASSLERGGQGPYYGYTF; v_gene: TRBV25-1; len: 18
CDR3aa: CSGEGGYQETQYF; v_gene: TRBV29-1; len: 13
CDR3aa: CASRLAAPYEQYF; v_gene: TRBV6-5; len: 13
CDR3aa: CASSFGGRSLETQYF; v_gene: TRBV5-6; len: 15
CDR3aa: CASSLETSSGSHEQYF; v_gene: TRBV5-5; len: 16
CDR3aa: CAITGTGATEAFF; v_gene: TRBV6-6; len: 13
CDR3aa: CASSQGLSAGGRTDTQYF; v_gene: TRBV4-1; len: 18